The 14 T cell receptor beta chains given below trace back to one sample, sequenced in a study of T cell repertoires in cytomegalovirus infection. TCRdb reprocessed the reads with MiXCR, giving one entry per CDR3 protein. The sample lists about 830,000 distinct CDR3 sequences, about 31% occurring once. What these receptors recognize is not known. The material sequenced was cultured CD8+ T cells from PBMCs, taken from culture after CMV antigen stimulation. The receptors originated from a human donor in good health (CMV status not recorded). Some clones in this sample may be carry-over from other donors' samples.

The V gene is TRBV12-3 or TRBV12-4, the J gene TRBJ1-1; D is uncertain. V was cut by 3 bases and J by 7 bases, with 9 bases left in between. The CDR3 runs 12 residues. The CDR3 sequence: CASSFRHLEAFF. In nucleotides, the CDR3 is TGTGCCAGCAGTTTTAGGCACCTTGAAGCTTTCTTT.

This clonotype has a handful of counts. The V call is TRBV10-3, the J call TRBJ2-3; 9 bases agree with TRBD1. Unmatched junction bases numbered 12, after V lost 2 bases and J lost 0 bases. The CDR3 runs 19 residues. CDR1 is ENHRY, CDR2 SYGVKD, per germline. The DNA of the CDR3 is TGTGCCATCAGTGAGGTGGGACAGGGTAACATCTTAAGCACAGATACGCAGTATTTT. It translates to CAISEVGQGNILSTDTQYF.

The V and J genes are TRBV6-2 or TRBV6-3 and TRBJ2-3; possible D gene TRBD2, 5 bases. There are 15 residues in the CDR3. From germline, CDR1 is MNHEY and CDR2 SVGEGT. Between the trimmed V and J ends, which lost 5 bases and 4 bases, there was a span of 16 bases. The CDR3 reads CASSLTSIGADTQYF. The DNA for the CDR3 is TGTGCCAGCAGTCTTACTAGTATCGGGGCAGATACGCAGTATTTT.

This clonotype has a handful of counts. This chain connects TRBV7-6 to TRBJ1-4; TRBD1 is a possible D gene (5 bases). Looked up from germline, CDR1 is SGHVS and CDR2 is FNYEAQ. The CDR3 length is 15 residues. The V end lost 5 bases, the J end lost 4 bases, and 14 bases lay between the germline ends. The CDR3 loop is CASSPRRDLNEKLFF. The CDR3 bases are TGTGCCAGCAGCCCAAGGCGGGACCTTAATGAAAAACTGTTTTTT. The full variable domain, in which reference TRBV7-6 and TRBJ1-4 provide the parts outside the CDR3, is GAGVSQSPRYKVTKRGQDVALRCDPISGHVSLYWYRQALGQGPEFLTYFNYEAQQDKSGLPNDRFSAERPEGSISTLTIQRTEQRDSAMYRCASSPRRDLNEKLFFGSGTQLSVL.

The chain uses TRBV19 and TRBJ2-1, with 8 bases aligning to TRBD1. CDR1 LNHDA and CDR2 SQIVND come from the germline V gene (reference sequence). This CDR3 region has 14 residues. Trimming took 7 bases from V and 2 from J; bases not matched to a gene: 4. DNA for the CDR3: TGTGCCAGTACCACAGGGGGGACCTACAATGAGCAGTTCTTC. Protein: CASTTGGTYNEQFF. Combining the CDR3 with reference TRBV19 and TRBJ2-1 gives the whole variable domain DGGITQSPKYLFRKEGQNVTLSCEQNLNHDAMYWYRQDPGQGLRLIYYSQIVNDFQKGDIAEGYSVSREKKESFPLTVTSAQKNPTAFYLCASTTGGTYNEQFFGPGTRLTVL.

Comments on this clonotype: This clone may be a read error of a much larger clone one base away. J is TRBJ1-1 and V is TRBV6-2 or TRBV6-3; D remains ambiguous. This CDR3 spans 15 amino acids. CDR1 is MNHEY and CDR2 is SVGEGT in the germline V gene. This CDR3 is CANSPPTALSTEAFF. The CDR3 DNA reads TGTGCCAACAGTCCCCCTACAGCCTTGAGCACTGAAGCTTTCTTT.

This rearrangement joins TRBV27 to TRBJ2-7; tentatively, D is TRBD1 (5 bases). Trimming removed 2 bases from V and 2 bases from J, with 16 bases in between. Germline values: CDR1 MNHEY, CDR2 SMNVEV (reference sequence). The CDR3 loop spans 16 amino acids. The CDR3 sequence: CASSLSRASFTYEQYV. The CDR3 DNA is TGTGCCAGCAGTTTAAGCAGGGCCTCCTTTACCTACGAGCAGTACGTC.

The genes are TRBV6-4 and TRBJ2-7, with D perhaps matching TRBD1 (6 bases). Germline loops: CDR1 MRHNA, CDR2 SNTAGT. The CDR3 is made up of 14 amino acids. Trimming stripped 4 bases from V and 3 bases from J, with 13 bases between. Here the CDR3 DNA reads TGTGCCAGCAGTGTTACAGGGACAAGCTACGAGCAGTACTTC. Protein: CASSVTGTSYEQYF.

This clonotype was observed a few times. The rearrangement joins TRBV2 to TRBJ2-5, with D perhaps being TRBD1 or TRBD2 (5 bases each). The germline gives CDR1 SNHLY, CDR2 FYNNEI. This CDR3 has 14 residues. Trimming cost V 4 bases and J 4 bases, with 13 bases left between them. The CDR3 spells CASSVRRDRETQYF. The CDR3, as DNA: TGTGCCAGCAGTGTTCGTCGGGACCGAGAGACCCAGTACTTC.

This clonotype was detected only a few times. The DNA for the CDR3 is TGTGCCAGCACCCGTTCCCCGGCGGTGAACACTGAAGCTTTCTTT. The encoded protein is CASTRSPAVNTEAFF. The chain employs TRBV6-2 or TRBV6-3 and TRBJ1-1, with D unresolved. The V gene lost 7 bases and the J gene lost 0 bases, with 15 bases spanning the gap. Per the germline V gene, CDR1 is MNHEY and CDR2 is SVGEGT. The CDR3 extends over 15 amino acids.

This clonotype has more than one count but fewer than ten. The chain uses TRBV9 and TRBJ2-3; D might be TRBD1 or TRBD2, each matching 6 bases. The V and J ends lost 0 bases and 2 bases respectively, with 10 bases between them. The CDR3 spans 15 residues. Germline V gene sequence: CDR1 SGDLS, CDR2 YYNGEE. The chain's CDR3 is CASSVEGGSTDTQYF. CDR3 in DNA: TGTGCCAGCAGCGTAGAGGGGGGCTCCACAGATACGCAGTATTTT.

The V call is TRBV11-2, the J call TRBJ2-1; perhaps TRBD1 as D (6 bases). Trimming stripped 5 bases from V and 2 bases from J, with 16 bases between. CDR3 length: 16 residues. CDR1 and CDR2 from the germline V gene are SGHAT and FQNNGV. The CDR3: CASSLSQGITYNEQFF. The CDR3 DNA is TGTGCCAGCAGCCTTTCACAGGGAATCACCTACAATGAGCAGTTCTTC.

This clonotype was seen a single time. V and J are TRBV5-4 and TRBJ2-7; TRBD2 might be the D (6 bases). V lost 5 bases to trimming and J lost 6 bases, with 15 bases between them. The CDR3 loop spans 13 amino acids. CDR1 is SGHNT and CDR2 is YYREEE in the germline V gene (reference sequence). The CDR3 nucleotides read TGTGCCAGCAGATCCGGGGCCGGGGGCGAGCAGTACGTC. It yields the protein CASRSGAGGEQYV.

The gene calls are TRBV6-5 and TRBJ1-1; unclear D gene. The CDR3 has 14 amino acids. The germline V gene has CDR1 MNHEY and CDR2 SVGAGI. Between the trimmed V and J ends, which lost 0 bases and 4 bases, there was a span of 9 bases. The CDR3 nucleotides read TGTGCCAGCAGTTACTCGGACGCCCGCACTGAAGCTTTCTTT. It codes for CASSYSDARTEAFF.